Below, 3 T cell receptor beta chains from the same sample are listed, as sequenced in a study of T cells in Graves' hyperthyroidism and ophthalmopathy. TCR beta CDR3 regions were amplified from RNA transcripts. The TCR CDR3 was amplified in a first-round RT-PCR using the HTBI primer set. A single record per CDR3 protein comes from TCRdb applying MiXCR to the multiplex PCR reads. Of about 340,000 distinct CDR3 sequences listed, 15% to 20% are singletons. The sample consisted of blood. The receptors derive from a woman aged 45-65 years with Graves' hyperthyroidism.

This clonotype was detected a few times. The chain has TRBV15 and TRBJ2-1; tentative D call: TRBD1 (6 bases). Per germline, CDR1 LNHNV and CDR2 YYDKDF (reference sequence). The V and J ends lost 5 bases and 10 bases respectively, with 12 bases between them. CDR3 size: 12 residues. This CDR3 reads CATSEQGREQFF. DNA of the CDR3: TGTGCCACCAGCGAACAGGGTAGGGAGCAGTTCTTC.

The rearrangement links TRBV27 to TRBJ2-5; the match to TRBD2 covers 8 bases. This CDR3 comprises 15 residues. Germline loops: CDR1 MNHEY, CDR2 SMNVEV (reference sequence). J gave up 5 bases and V 4 bases, and 9 bases lay outside the gene matches. The DNA for the CDR3 is TGTGCCAGCAGTTCCAGGGGAGCGGGAGAGGAGACCCAGTACTTC. Amino acid sequence: CASSSRGAGEETQYF.

This clonotype has just a few counts. The chain couples TRBV30 to TRBJ1-5; no firm D call. V gave up 2 bases and J gave up 7 bases, with 18 bases separating them. Germline CDR1 is GTSNPN and CDR2 is SVGIG (reference sequence). CDR3 size: 15 residues. DNA of the CDR3: TGTGCCTGGAGTAATTCTCCTCTACCCACCCAGCCCCAGCATTTT. It is translated as CAWSNSPLPTQPQHF.